These 7 T cell receptor beta chains originate from one sample sequenced in a study of T cells after yellow fever vaccination. TCRdb recomputed calls from the 5' RACE reads with MiXCR, one row per CDR3 protein. The sample shows roughly 120,000 distinct CDR3 sequences, about 7% of them seen only once. The sequenced sample was CD4+ T cells sorted from PBMCs, obtained more than 35 days after the first yellow fever vaccination. Every receptor here comes from a man between 18 and 35 years old who received the YFV17D yellow fever vaccine.

This clonotype was observed many times. The V gene is TRBV12-3 or TRBV12-4, the J gene TRBJ2-1, with TRBD1 matching over 7 bases. The CDR3 extends over 12 amino acids. The V and J ends lost 6 bases and 13 bases, in that order; junction bases with no gene match: 9. The CDR3 here is CASSTDRIDQFF. CDR3 bases: TGTGCCAGCAGCACGGACAGGATAGATCAGTTCTTC.

A remark on this clonotype: This may be a read error: a much more frequent sequence differs by one nucleotide. The chain uses TRBV11-2 and TRBJ2-3, with D hard to call. From germline, CDR1 is SGHAT and CDR2 FQNNGV. The CDR3 covers 12 residues. V lost 4 bases, J lost 6 bases, and 8 bases lay in between. CDR3 protein: CASSSWVDTQYF. The CDR3 nucleotides read TGTGCCAGCAGCTCGTGGGTGGATACGCAGTATTTT.

This clonotype was observed many times. The gene calls are TRBV15 and TRBJ1-1, with 7 bases fitting TRBD1. CDR1 and CDR2 (germline): LNHNV, YYDKDF (reference sequence). The CDR3 runs 15 residues. V was clipped by 3 bases and J by 1 base; unmatched bases: 5. CDR3 in amino acids: CATSRKQGWNTEAFF. CDR3 bases: TGTGCCACCAGCAGGAAACAGGGGTGGAACACTGAAGCTTTCTTT.

This clonotype was detected ten times or more. This chain uses TRBV18 with TRBJ1-1, with unresolved D. CDR1 and CDR2 from the germline V gene are KGHSH and LQKENI. V shed 2 bases and J shed 7 bases, with 11 bases lying between them. The CDR3 covers 13 residues. CDR3 in amino acids: CASSPSGESEAFF. CDR3 DNA sequence: TGTGCCAGCTCACCATCTGGGGAGAGTGAAGCTTTCTTT.

This clonotype was seen ten or more times. V gene TRBV5-6 combines with J gene TRBJ2-5, with 7 bases identical to TRBD1. CDR1 and CDR2 (germline): SGHDT, YYEEEE. V shed 4 bases, J shed 2 bases, and the junction held 11 bases outside the gene matches. The CDR3 contains 16 residues. The CDR3 coding sequence is TGTGCCAGCAGCCATCGAAGGGGGCTGGGGCAAGAGACCCAGTACTTC. Translating it yields CASSHRRGLGQETQYF. The full variable domain, in which reference TRBV5-6 and TRBJ2-5 provide the parts outside the CDR3, is DAGVTQSPTHLIKTRGQQVTLRCSPKSGHDTVSWYQQALGQGPQFIFQYYEEEERQRGNFPDRFSGHQFPNYSSELNVNALLLGDSALYLCASSHRRGLGQETQYFGPGTRLLVL.

Ten or more counts support this clonotype. J is TRBJ2-7 and V is TRBV11-2; D remains ambiguous. The CDR3 spans 14 residues. Trimming removed 1 base from V and 0 bases from J, with 7 bases in between. Per germline, CDR1 SGHAT and CDR2 FQNNGV. The CDR3 DNA is TGTGCCAGCAGCTTAGCACTAAACTCCTACGAGCAGTACTTC. Its protein product is CASSLALNSYEQYF.

This clonotype was recorded at least ten times. The genes are TRBV28 and TRBJ1-5; 7 positions agree with TRBD1. The CDR3 sequence is 14 residues long. Germline V gene data show CDR1 as MDHEN and CDR2 as SYDVKM. V trimming: 6 bases; J trimming: 4 bases; junction bases outside the gene matches: 6. CDR3 nucleotides: TGTGCCAGCAGACCAGGGGGGGCGAATCAGCCCCAGCATTTT. Protein: CASRPGGANQPQHF.